These T cell receptor beta chains were read from a single sample in a study of T cells of healthy individuals. TCRdb re-called the 5' RACE reads with MiXCR, one entry per CDR3 protein. The repertoire holds about 96,000 distinct CDR3 sequences, with 17% as singletons. The receptor source for this set is a human donor in good health. Both conserved end residues are part of each CDR3. Each record gives: CDR3 length, J gene, V gene, clone size, D gene, CDR3 DNA, CDR3 protein. The D gene is left open where the match is weak. Some rows mark clone size as missing; the rest say once, few, many or name a class of expanded clone.

14,TRBJ2-7,TRBV4-3,many,TRBD1,TGCGCCAGCAGCCCGGACAGGGCACCCTACGAGCAGTACTTC,CASSPDRAPYEQYF
16,TRBJ2-2,TRBV20-1,few,TRBD2,TGCAGTGCTCCCGGGACTAGCGGGGGGGCTGGCGGGGAGCTGTTTTTT,CSAPGTSGGAGGELFF
13,TRBJ2-5,TRBV7-7,NA,NA,TGTGCTAGCAGCTTCGGCAGGGACGAGACCCAGTACTTC,CASSFGRDETQYF
11,TRBJ2-7,TRBV20-1,NA,NA,TGCAGTGCCCCGGGACTGGGCGAGCAGTACTTC,CSAPGLGEQYF
15,TRBJ1-1,TRBV12-3/TRBV12-4,NA,NA,TGTGCCAGCAGTTTGGGGCAGACCTTTAACACTGAAGCTTTCTTT,CASSLGQTFNTEAFF
16,TRBJ2-1,TRBV20-1,few,NA,TGCAGTGCTAGTCGCATCCGGGCCTACGGTGAGAATGAGCAGTTCTTC,CSASRIRAYGENEQFF
16,TRBJ2-3,TRBV28,many,NA,TGTGCCAGCAGTGGCGAACACAGGGCGCCCTTCGATACGCAGTATTTT,CASSGEHRAPFDTQYF
14,TRBJ1-6,TRBV5-6,NA,NA,TGTGCCAGCAGCTTGGGCGCAAATGGTTCACCCCTCCACTTT,CASSLGANGSPLHF
16,TRBJ1-5,TRBV7-2,NA,NA,TGTGCCAGCAGCTTATTCGGCAGGGGAACGGATCAGCCCCAGCATTTT,CASSLFGRGTDQPQHF
17,TRBJ2-1,TRBV6-4,NA,NA,TGTGCCAGCAGGAGACCACCTCGGGACTTTACGGGTAATGAGCAGTTCTTC,CASRRPPRDFTGNEQFF
16,TRBJ1-5,TRBV24-1,few,TRBD1,TGTGCCACCAGTGCCGGAACGGGACAGCTTTGGAAGCCCCAGCATTTT,CATSAGTGQLWKPQHF
13,TRBJ1-6,TRBV12-3/TRBV12-4,NA,NA,TGTGCCAGCAGTTTAGCACGGACTTCTGCCCTCCACTTT,CASSLARTSALHF
15,TRBJ2-7,TRBV4-1,few,NA,TGCGCCAGCAGCCAAGGTGGGGTCGGGCGGTACGAGCAGTACTTC,CASSQGGVGRYEQYF
15,TRBJ2-7,TRBV6-2/TRBV6-3,few,NA,TGTGCCAGCACCCCCGGACCGAAGTCCTCCTACGAGCAGTACTTC,CASTPGPKSSYEQYF
16,TRBJ2-5,TRBV3-1,few,NA,TGTGCCAGCAGCCCCTCCCGACAGACCCTCCAAGAGACCCAGTACTTC,CASSPSRQTLQETQYF
15,TRBJ2-1,TRBV11-3,NA,TRBD1,TGTGCCAGCAGCTCGACAGGGATTGGGGTCGATGAGCAGTTCTTC,CASSSTGIGVDEQFF
10,TRBJ1-1,TRBV29-1,many,NA,TGCAGCGTTGGAGTCGCTGAAGCTTTCTTT,CSVGVAEAFF
16,TRBJ2-2,TRBV10-3,NA,TRBD2,TGTGCCATCAGTGAAGGGCTAGCGGTGAACACCGGGGAGCTGTTTTTT,CAISEGLAVNTGELFF
15,TRBJ1-3,TRBV20-1,few,NA,TGCAGTGCTAGAGCTCAGCCGGGATCCGGAAACACCATATATTTT,CSARAQPGSGNTIYF